This T cell receptor (beta chain) is drawn from a study of blood T cell repertoires in COVID-19. Profiling relied on immunoSEQ multiplex PCR, and the TCRdb table lists in-frame clones only, not all of them. The sample records around 100,000 clones, about 90% being singletons. V lost 6 bases, J lost 0 bases, and 14 bases lay in between. Germline assignment: CDR1 SNHLY and CDR2 FYNNEI. The CDR3 extends over 16 amino acids. Sequencing was performed on peripheral blood. The chain links TRBV2 to TRBJ2-2; D unresolved. The TCR comes from a man aged 25 to 40 in a cohort sampled during active COVID-19. The CDR3 nucleotides are TGTGCCAGCAGGTCTCAGGCACTTTCGAACACCGGGGAGCTGTTTTTT. Translated: CASRSQALSNTGELFF.